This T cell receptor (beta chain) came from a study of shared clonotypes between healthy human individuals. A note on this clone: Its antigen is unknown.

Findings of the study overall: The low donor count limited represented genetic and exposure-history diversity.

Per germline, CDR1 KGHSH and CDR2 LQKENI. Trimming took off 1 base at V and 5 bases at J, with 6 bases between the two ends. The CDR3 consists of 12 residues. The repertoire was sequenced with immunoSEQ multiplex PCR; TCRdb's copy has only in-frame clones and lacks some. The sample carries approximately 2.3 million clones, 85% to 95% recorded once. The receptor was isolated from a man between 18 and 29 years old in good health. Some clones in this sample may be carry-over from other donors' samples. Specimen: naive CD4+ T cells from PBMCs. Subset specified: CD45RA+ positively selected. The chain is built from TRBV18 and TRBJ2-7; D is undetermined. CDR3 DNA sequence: TGTGCCAGCTCACCACAGAGCAACGAGCAGTACTTC. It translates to CASSPQSNEQYF.